This T cell receptor (beta chain) was recovered during a study of T cell responses to AZD1222 COVID-19 vaccine. Germline trimming cut 6 bases from V and 5 bases from J; bases unmatched to any gene: 6. Germline CDR1 and CDR2: MDHEN and SYDVKM. This CDR3 contains 14 residues. Here immunoSEQ multiplex PCR was the method, and the copy in TCRdb shows in-frame clones only, minus some. The sample includes more than 120,000 clones, roughly nine tenths seen only once; the top ten take over 8.5%. This TCR came from an adult who received the AZD1222 COVID-19 vaccine. This chain connects TRBV28 to TRBJ2-5; 10 bases are a match to TRBD2. Specimen: peripheral blood, collected 28 days after the second AZD1222 dose. CDR3 sequence reads: CASSATSGSETQYF. CDR3 coding DNA: TGTGCCAGCAGCGCGACTAGCGGGTCGGAGACCCAGTACTTC.